This T cell receptor beta chain came from a study of OX40 agonist ivuxolimab in advanced cancers. Background on the whole study: Ivuxolimab was an agonistic, fully human IgG2 monoclonal antibody directed against OX40 (CD134), a costimulatory receptor. Intravenous ivuxolimab was administered to patients every 2 weeks at six dose levels: 0.01, 0.1, 0.3, 1.5, 3 and 10 mg/kg. Among the roughly 52 dose-escalation patients, about 20 had hepatocellular carcinoma, 15 or so melanoma, 9 renal cell carcinoma and 9 head and neck cancer. In the dose-escalation cohort, around four fifths of patients were male, and the mean age was 60 years with a range of about 20 to 79. Patients were allowed to have had prior anti-PD-1, anti-PD-L1 or anti-CTLA-4 therapy, and around 41% of the dose-escalation patients had previously received checkpoint inhibitors. Partial responses were achieved by three dose-escalation patients, of whom one had hepatocellular carcinoma and two had cutaneous melanoma. Peripheral TCRbeta sequencing aimed to test whether ivuxolimab altered TCR sequence diversity and caused clonal T-cell expansion. The monotherapy dose-escalation portion (N of about 47 patients) of the phase I ivuxolimab trial is reported in the paper.

To sequence the TCRbeta CDR3 region, genomic DNA was isolated from the sorted cells. TCRbeta CDR3 regions were sequenced using the immunoSEQ Assay. This is the immuneACCESS table as TCRdb keeps it, with only in-frame sequences that have V and J called. A part of the clones is gone; compared with another copy, unresolved V genes explain less than half, and the rest is unexplained. Recorded for this sample are more than 45,000 clones; around 90% of them occurred a single time. Of the sample, 47% falls within the top ten clones. The germline V gene (reference sequence) sets CDR1 to LNHDA and CDR2 to SQIVND. Trimming costs V 6 bases and J 8 bases, and their ends lie 8 bases apart. The CDR3 runs 11 amino acids, cysteine and phenylalanine included. The kept DNA is CDR3 alone, 33 bases in frame from the first base. A note on this clone: Its antigen is currently not known. Base qualities are not provided; no much larger clone lies one nucleotide away.

What the research found in general, with its limitations: Which antigens the clonally expanded peripheral T cells were specific for was not determined. On average, CD8+ T cells showed more expanded clones than CD4+ T cells after ivuxolimab. In the 0.1-3.0 mg/kg groups, partial responders had among the lowest normalized peripheral clonal expansion, particularly in CD8+ T cells. Low levels of normalized T-cell clonal expansion were also seen in some nonresponding patients. At doses of 0.1 to 3.0 mg/kg, clonal expansion of both CD4+ and CD8+ T cells in blood was seen between baseline and week 6.

Patients with autoimmune disease history or receiving systemic immunosuppression were excluded from the trial. In every dose cohort, peripheral blood was drawn for TCR sequencing at baseline, cycle 4 day 1, and cycle 7 day 1. The samples were drawn from a first-in-human, open-label, multicenter phase I dose-escalation trial of ivuxolimab. Adults with locally advanced or metastatic melanoma, renal cell carcinoma, hepatocellular carcinoma or head and neck squamous cell carcinoma were enrolled in the trial. Before TCR sequencing, CD4+ T cells and CD8+ T cells from peripheral blood were sorted into separate populations.

The starting material was CD4+ or CD8+ T cells sorted from blood, obtained in a trial of the OX40 agonist ivuxolimab. The V and J segments used are TRBV19 and TRBJ2-1, with no D gene named confidently. The TCR originated in an adult with an advanced solid tumor such as melanoma, head and neck, liver or kidney cancer. The nucleotide sequence reads as follows: TGTGCCAGTAGCTACGGCGATGAGCAGTTCTTC. Translated, this gives CASSYGDEQFF.